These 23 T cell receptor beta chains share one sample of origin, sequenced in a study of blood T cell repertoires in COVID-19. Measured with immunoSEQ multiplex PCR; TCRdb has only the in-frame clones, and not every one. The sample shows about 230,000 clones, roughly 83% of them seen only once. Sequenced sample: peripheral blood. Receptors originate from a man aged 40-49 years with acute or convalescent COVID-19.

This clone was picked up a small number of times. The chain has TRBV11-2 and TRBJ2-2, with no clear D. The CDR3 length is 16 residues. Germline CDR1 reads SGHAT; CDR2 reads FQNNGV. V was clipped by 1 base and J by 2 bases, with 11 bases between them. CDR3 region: CASSLAFRSNTGELFF. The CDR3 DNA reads TGTGCCAGCAGCTTAGCTTTTCGGTCTAACACCGGGGAGCTGTTTTTT.

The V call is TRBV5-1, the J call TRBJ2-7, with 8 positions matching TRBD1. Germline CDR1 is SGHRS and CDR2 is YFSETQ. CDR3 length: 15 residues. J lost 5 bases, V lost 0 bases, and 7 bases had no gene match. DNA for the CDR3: TGCGCCAGCAGCTTGGTTGTTCAGGGGGCCCACGAGCAGTACTTC. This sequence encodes CASSLVVQGAHEQYF.

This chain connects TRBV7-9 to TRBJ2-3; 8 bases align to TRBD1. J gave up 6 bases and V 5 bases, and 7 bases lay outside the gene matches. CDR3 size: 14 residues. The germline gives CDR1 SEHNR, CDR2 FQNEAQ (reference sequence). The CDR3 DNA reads TGTGCCAGCAGCCGGGACAGGAACGAGGATACGCAGTATTTT. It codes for CASSRDRNEDTQYF.

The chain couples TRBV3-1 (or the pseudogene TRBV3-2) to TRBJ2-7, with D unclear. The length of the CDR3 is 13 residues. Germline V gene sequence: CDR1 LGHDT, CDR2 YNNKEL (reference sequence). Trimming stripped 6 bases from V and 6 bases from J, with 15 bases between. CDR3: CASSLDTAGEQYF. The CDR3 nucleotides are TGTGCCAGCAGTCTCGACACCGCCGGCGAGCAGTACTTC.

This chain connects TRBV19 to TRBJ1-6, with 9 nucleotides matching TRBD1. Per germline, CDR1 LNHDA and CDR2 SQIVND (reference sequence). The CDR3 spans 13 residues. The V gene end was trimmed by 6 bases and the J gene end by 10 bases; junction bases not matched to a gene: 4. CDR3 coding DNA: TGTGCCAGTAGCCGGGACAGGGCGTCACCCCTCCACTTT. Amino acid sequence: CASSRDRASPLHF. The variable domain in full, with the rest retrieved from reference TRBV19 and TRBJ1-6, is DGGITQSPKYLFRKEGQNVTLSCEQNLNHDAMYWYRQDPGQGLRLIYYSQIVNDFQKGDIAEGYSVSREKKESFPLTVTSAQKNPTAFYLCASSRDRASPLHFGNGTRLTVT.

CDR3 DNA sequence: TGTGCCACCAGCAGAGACCGACAGGGCCTAAAGTTCTTC. It yields the protein CATSRDRQGLKFF. The V and J genes are TRBV15 and TRBJ2-1, with 7 positions matching TRBD1. This CDR3 is built from 13 residues. From germline, CDR1 is LNHNV and CDR2 YYDKDF (reference sequence). The junction had 7 bases not matched to a gene; V was cut back by 0 bases and J by 14 bases. The full variable domain, in which reference TRBV15 and TRBJ2-1 provide the parts outside the CDR3, is DAMVIQNPRYQVTQFGKPVTLSCSQTLNHNVMYWYQQKSSQAPKLLFHYYDKDFNNEADTPDNFQSRRPNTSFCFLDIRSPGLGDTAMYLCATSRDRQGLKFFGPGTRLTVL.

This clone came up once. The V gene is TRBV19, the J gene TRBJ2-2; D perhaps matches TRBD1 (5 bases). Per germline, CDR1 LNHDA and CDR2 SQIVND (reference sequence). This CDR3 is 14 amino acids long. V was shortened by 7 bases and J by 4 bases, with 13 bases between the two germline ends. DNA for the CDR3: TGTGCCAGTAACCACAGGTTTAGCACCGGGGAGCTGTTTTTT. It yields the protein CASNHRFSTGELFF. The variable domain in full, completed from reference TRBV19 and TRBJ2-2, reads DGGITQSPKYLFRKEGQNVTLSCEQNLNHDAMYWYRQDPGQGLRLIYYSQIVNDFQKGDIAEGYSVSREKKESFPLTVTSAQKNPTAFYLCASNHRFSTGELFFGEGSRLTVL.

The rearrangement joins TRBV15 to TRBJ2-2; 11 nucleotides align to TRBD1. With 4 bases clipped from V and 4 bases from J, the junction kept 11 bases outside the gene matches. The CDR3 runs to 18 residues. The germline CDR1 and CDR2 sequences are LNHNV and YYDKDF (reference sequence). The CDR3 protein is CATSNKRLGTGGTGELFF. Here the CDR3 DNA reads TGTGCCACCAGCAATAAAAGGCTTGGGACAGGGGGCACCGGGGAGCTGTTTTTT.

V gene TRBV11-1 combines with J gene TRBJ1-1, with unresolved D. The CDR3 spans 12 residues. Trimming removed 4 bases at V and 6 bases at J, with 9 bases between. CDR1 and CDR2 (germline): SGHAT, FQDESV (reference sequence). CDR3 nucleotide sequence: TGTGCCAGCAGCTATTCCTACCCTGAAGCTTTCTTT. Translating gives CASSYSYPEAFF.

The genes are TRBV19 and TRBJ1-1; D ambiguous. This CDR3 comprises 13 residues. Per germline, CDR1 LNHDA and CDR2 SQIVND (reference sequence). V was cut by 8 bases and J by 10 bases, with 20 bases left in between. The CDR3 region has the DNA TGTGCCAGTCTACCCGAATCGGGGTTCGGAGCTTTCTTT. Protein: CASLPESGFGAFF.

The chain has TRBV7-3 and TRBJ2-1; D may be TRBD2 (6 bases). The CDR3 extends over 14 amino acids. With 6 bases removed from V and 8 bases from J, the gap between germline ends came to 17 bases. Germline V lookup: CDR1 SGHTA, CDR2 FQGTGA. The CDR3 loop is CASRSGPSSDEQFF. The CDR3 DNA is TGTGCCAGCAGGAGCGGTCCCTCTAGCGATGAGCAGTTCTTC.

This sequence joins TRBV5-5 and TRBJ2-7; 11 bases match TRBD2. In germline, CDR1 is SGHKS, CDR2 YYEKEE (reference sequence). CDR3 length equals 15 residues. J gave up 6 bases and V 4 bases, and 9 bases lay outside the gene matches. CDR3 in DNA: TGTGCCAGCAGCCCACTACTAGCGGGAGCTCGCGAGCAGTACTTC. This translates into CASSPLLAGAREQYF.

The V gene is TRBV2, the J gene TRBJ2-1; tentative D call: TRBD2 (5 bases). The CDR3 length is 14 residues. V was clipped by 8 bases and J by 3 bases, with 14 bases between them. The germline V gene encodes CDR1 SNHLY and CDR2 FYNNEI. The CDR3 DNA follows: TGTGCCAGCCTGGAAGAGGAGGTCTACAATGAGCAGTTCTTC. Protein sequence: CASLEEEVYNEQFF.

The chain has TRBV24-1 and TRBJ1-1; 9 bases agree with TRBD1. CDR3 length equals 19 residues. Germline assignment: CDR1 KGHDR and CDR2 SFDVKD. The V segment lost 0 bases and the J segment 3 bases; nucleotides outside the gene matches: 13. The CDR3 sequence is CATSDLRTGGEVKDTEAFF. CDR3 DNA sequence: TGTGCCACCAGTGATTTGCGAACAGGGGGCGAGGTGAAGGACACTGAAGCTTTCTTT.

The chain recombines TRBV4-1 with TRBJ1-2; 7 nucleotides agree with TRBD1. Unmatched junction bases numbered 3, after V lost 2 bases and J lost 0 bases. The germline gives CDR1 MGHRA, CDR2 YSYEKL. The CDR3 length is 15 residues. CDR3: CASSQRDRANYGYTF. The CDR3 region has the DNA TGCGCCAGCAGCCAACGGGACAGAGCTAACTATGGCTACACCTTC.

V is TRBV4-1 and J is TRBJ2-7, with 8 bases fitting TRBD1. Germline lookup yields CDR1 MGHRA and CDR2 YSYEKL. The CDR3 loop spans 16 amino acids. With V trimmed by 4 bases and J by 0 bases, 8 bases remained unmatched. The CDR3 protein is CASSLAPGQVSYEQYF. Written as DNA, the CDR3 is TGCGCCAGCAGCCTCGCGCCGGGACAGGTCTCCTACGAGCAGTACTTC.

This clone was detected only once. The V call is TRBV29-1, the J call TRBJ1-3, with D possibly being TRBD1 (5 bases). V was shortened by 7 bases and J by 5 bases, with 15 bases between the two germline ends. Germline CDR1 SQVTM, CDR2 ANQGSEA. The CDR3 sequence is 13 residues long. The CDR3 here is CSASGGFRNTIYF. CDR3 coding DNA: TGCAGCGCCTCCGGGGGATTCCGAAACACCATATATTTT.

Written as DNA, the CDR3 is TGTGCCAGCAGCTTGGCGGACAGGCCCCTCTATGGCTACACCTTC. Translation gives CASSLADRPLYGYTF. The chain uses TRBV5-6 and TRBJ1-2, with 7 positions matching TRBD1. This CDR3 region has 15 residues. From germline, CDR1 is SGHDT and CDR2 YYEEEE. After removal of 0 bases from V and 4 bases from J, the junction contained 6 bases not matched to a gene.

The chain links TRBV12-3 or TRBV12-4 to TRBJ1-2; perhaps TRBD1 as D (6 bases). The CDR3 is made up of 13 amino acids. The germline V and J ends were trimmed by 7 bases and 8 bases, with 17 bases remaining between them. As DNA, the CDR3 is TGTGCCAGCACCAGAACAGGGACCGGCGGCTACACCTTC. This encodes CASTRTGTGGYTF.

In DNA form, the CDR3 reads TGTGCCAGCAATTCAGCGGCCTACGAGCAGTACTTC. This translates into CASNSAAYEQYF. The chain joins TRBV2 to TRBJ2-7; tentatively, D is TRBD2 (5 bases). Trimming pared 7 bases from V and 2 bases from J, leaving 9 bases between. Germline loops: CDR1 SNHLY, CDR2 FYNNEI. This CDR3 comprises 12 residues.

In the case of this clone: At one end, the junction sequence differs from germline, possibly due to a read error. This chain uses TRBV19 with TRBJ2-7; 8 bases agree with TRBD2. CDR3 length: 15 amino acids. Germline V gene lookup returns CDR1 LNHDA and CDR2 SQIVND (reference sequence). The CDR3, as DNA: TGTGCCAGTAAAAGCCAGAGCGGGAGCTCCAACGAGCAGTACTTC. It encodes CASKSQSGSSNEQYF.

CDR3 amino acids: CASSLDVSSYEQYF. In DNA form, the CDR3 reads TGTGCCAGCAGCTTAGACGTTAGCTCCTACGAGCAGTACTTC. This chain uses TRBV7-2 with TRBJ2-7; no firm D call. The V end lost 1 base, the J end lost 0 bases, and 7 bases lay between the germline ends. Germline V CDR1 and CDR2: SGHTA, FQGNSA. The CDR3 is made up of 14 amino acids.

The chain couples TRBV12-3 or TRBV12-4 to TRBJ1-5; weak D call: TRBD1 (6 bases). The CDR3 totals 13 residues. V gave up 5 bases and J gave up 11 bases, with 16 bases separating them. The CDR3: CASSATGLLSQHF. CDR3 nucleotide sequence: TGTGCCAGCAGTGCCACAGGGCTCTTGTCCCAGCATTTT.